Reported below is one T cell receptor beta chain. Its antigen is unidentified. Profiling relied on immunoSEQ multiplex PCR, and the TCRdb table lists in-frame clones only, not all of them. The profile shows more than 1,200,000 clones, less than 99% of them singletons. These data belong to a study of shared clonotypes between healthy human individuals. Study at large: Donor composition was two women and a few men, aged 18 to 49.

CDR1 is KGHSH, CDR2 LQKENI, per germline. This CDR3 has 15 residues. V shed 6 bases and J 3 bases; nucleotides not matched to a gene: 6. Study observations and caveats: Non-shared clonotypes were found to have lower generation probabilities than the clonotypes that were shared by all four of the sorted-subset donors.

This chain uses TRBV18 with TRBJ1-4; 8 bases are shared with TRBD1. The receptor comes from a man in his thirties or forties in good health. Sequencing was done on a sample of naive CD4+ T cells sorted from blood. As to subset: CD45RA+ positively selected. The CDR3 coding sequence is TGTGCCAGCTCTTCCCAGGGGGCGGCTAATGAAAAACTGTTTTTT. It is translated as CASSSQGAANEKLFF. Full variable domain (remainder filled in from reference TRBV18 and TRBJ1-4): NAGVMQNPRHLVRRRGQEARLRCSPMKGHSHVYWYRQLPEEGLKFMVYLQKENIIDESGMPKERFSAEFPKEGPSILRIQQVVRGDSAAYFCASSSQGAANEKLFFGSGTQLSVL.